The 2 T cell receptor beta chains reported below all come from one sample, sequenced in a study of shared clonotypes between healthy human individuals. TCRdb's table, derived via immunoSEQ multiplex PCR, lists solely in-frame clones and lacks some. This table has about 2.4 million clones, approximately 94% appearing once. Material: naive CD4+ T cells from PBMCs. The sample's subset: CD45RA+ positively selected. The receptors stem from a young man in good health. Some clones in this sample may be carry-over from other donors' samples.

This clone was counted only a few times. The chain links TRBV11-2 to TRBJ1-1, with TRBD1 as a possible D gene (6 bases). Germline CDR1 reads SGHAT; CDR2 reads FQNNGV. V dropped 4 bases and J dropped 3 bases, with 12 bases sitting between them. The CDR3 spans 14 residues. CDR3 region: CASSYGRGDTEAFF. The CDR3 nucleotides are TGTGCCAGCAGCTATGGCAGGGGCGACACTGAAGCTTTCTTT.

The chain is built from TRBV7-8 and TRBJ2-1, with D perhaps given as TRBD1 or TRBD2 (5 bases each). CDR3 length: 16 amino acids. Germline assignment: CDR1 SGHVS and CDR2 FQNEAQ. The V gene lost 5 bases and the J gene lost 7 bases, with 21 bases spanning the gap. The CDR3: CASSRGAPTDWNEQFF. DNA of the CDR3: TGTGCCAGCAGCAGAGGGGCGCCCACCGACTGGAATGAGCAGTTCTTC.